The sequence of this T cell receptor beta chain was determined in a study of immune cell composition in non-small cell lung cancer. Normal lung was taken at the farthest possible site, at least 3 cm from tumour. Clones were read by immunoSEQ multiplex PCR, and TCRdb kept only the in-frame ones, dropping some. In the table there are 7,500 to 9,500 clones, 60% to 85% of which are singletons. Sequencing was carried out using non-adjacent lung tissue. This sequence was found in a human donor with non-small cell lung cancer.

The CDR3 loop is CASSPRTSGYTGELFF. Written as DNA, the CDR3 is TGTGCCAGCAGCCCACGGACTAGCGGTTACACCGGGGAGCTGTTTTTT. The genes are TRBV7-2 and TRBJ2-2, with 10 bases that match TRBD2. Trimming took 5 bases from V and 3 from J; bases not matched to a gene: 6. The CDR3 length is 16 residues. Germline assignment: CDR1 SGHTA and CDR2 FQGNSA.